The TCR beta chain described here comes from a study of CD8 T cells in ankylosing spondylitis listed by TCRdb under 2017. For the wider study: The study profiled T cell receptor beta repertoires in healthy donors and ankylosing spondylitis patients to find disease-linked TCR variants. Peripheral blood samples were taken, and synovial fluid was additionally collected from ankylosing spondylitis patients. The full study cohort comprised around 25 ankylosing spondylitis patients and over 95 healthy donors.

From its cysteine to its phenylalanine, the CDR3 spans 15 amino acids. Of all the DNA, just the CDR3 is kept, 45 bases in frame from base 1. V loses 0 bases, J loses 2 bases, and the germline ends lie 11 bases apart. Per the germline V gene, LGHNA is the CDR1 and YNFKEQ is the CDR2. Overall study outcomes, separate from this receptor: Blood from ankylosing spondylitis patients appeared to be characterized by a TCR beta motif made up of under 10 highly homologous amino acid variants. The disease-linked clones showed a CD8+ phenotype and occurred at relatively low frequencies in peripheral blood. The disease-linked clones were reported as significantly enriched in matched synovial fluid samples from ankylosing spondylitis patients. Some of the motif variants had been reported before in the synovial fluid and blood of reactive arthritis patients, a finding that suggests common disease-initiation mechanisms.

At least ten counts were recorded for this clonotype. Its antigen is unknown. Base qualities are missing; no much larger clone stands one base away. The instrument given in TCRdb is Illumina HiSeq 2500. Quantitative 5'-RACE with molecular barcodes was the method used to prepare the TCR beta libraries. The source study handled its data this way. Disease-linked TCR variants were identified with a new computational method built on a probabilistic model of VDJ rearrangement. TCRdb trimmed the raw reads at Q25, called clones with MiXCR and kept productive beta chains. When rows share a CDR3 protein, they turn into one entry using the most common DNA and genes. These V and J calls are TCRdb output, not the study's own analysis. This sample gives approximately 240,000 distinct CDR3 sequences in total; about 10% of them show up just once. The ten largest clones add up to about 3% of the sample.

This chain joins TRBV4-2 to TRBJ2-7; a weak D assignment points to TRBD2 (6 bases agree). Sample: blood, either unsorted or a sorted T cell fraction (not recorded which). The TCR was taken from a male donor with ankylosing spondylitis or in good health (not recorded which). The CDR3 loop reads CASSQEVSGPYEQYF. At the DNA level, the sequence is TGTGCCAGCAGCCAAGAAGTTAGCGGACCCTACGAGCAGTACTTC.